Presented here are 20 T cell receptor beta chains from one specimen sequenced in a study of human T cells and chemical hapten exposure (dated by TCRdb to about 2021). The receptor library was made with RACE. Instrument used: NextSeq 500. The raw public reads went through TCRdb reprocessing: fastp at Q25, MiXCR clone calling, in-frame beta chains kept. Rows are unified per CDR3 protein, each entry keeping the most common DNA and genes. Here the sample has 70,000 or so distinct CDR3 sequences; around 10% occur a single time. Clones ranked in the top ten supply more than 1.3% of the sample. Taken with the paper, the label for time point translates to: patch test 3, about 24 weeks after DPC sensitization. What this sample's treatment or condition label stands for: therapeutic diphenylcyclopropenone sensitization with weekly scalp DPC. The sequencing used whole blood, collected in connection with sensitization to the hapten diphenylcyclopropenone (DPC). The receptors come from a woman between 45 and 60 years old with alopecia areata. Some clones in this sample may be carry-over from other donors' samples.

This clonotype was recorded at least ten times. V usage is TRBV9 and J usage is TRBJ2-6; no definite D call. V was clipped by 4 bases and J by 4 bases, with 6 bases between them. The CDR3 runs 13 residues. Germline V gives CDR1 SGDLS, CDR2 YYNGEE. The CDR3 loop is CASSLPGANVLTF. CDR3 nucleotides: TGTGCCAGCAGCCTGCCAGGGGCCAACGTCCTGACTTTC.

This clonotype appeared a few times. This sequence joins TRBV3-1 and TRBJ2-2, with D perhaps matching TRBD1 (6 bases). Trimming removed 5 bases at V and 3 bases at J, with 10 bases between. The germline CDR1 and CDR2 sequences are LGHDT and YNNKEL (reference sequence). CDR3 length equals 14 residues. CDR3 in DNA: TGTGCCAGCAGCGCCGGGACACACACCGGGGAGCTGTTTTTT. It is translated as CASSAGTHTGELFF.

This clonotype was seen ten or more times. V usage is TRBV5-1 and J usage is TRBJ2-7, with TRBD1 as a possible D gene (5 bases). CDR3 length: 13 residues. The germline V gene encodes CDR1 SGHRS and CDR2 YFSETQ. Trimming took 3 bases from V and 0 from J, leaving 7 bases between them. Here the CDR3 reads CASSSGSSYEQYF. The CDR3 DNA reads TGCGCCAGCAGCTCAGGGTCCTCCTACGAGCAGTACTTC.

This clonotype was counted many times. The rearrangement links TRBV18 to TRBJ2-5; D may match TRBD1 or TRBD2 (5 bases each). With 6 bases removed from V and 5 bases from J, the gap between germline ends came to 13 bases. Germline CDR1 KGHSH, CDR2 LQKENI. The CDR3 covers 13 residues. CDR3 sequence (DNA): TGTGCCAGCTCCCCGGGGCTCACCGAGACCCAGTACTTC. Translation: CASSPGLTETQYF.

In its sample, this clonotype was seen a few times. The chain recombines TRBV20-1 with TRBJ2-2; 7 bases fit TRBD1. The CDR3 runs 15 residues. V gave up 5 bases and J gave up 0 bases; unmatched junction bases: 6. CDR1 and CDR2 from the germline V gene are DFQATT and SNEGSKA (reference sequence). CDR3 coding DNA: TGCAGTGCTCCCCGACAGGGTTCGAACACCGGGGAGCTGTTTTTT. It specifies CSAPRQGSNTGELFF.

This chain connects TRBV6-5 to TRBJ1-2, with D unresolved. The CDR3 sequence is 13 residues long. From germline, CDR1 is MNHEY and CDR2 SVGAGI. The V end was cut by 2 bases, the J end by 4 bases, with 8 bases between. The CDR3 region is CASSYQAGYGYTF. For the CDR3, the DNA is TGTGCCAGCAGTTACCAGGCAGGCTATGGCTACACCTTC.

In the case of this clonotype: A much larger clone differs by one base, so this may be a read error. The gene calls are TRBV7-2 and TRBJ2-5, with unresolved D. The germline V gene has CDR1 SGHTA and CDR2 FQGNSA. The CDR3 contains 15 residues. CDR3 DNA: TGTGTCAGCAGCTTAGTGGGCGGTATACCTGAGACCCAGTACTTC. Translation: CVSSLVGGIPETQYF.

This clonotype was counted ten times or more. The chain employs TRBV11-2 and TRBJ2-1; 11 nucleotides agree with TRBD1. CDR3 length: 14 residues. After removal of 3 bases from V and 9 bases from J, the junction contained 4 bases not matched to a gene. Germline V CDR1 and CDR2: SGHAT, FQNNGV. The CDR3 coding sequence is TGTGCCAGCAGCTTCGGACAGGGGGCCAGTGAGCAGTTCTTC. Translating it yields CASSFGQGASEQFF.

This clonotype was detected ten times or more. CDR3 coding DNA: TGTGCCAGCAGCTTTCTGCTCTCTGGGGCCAACGTCCTGACTTTC. This codes for CASSFLLSGANVLTF. The chain couples TRBV11-2 to TRBJ2-6; D is ambiguous. Germline V CDR1 and CDR2: SGHAT, FQNNGV. The V end lost 3 bases, the J end lost 0 bases, and 6 bases lay between the germline ends. The CDR3 spans 15 residues.

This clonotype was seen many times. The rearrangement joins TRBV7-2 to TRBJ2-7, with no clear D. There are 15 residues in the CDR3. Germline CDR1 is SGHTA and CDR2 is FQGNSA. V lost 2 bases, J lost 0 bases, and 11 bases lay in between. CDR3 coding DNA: TGTGCCAGCAGCTTAACCGGGTCTAGCTCCTACGAGCAGTACTTC. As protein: CASSLTGSSSYEQYF.

The CDR3 loop is CASSLDSSETQYF. The CDR3 nucleotides read TGTGCCAGCAGCTTGGACTCCTCAGAGACCCAGTACTTC. The rearrangement links TRBV12-3 or TRBV12-4 to TRBJ2-5, with TRBD2 as a possible D gene (5 bases). This CDR3 is 13 amino acids long. Trimming took off 6 bases at V and 4 bases at J, with 12 bases between the two ends.

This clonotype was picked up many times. The CDR3 nucleotides read TGCGCCAGCAGCCAAGGCGGGACAGCCTTTTCACAAGAGACCCAGTACTTC. This codes for CASSQGGTAFSQETQYF. The gene calls are TRBV4-1 and TRBJ2-5, with a weak D call TRBD1 (7 bases). The CDR3 has 17 amino acids. Per germline, CDR1 MGHRA and CDR2 YSYEKL. V gave up 1 base and J gave up 2 bases, with 17 bases separating them.

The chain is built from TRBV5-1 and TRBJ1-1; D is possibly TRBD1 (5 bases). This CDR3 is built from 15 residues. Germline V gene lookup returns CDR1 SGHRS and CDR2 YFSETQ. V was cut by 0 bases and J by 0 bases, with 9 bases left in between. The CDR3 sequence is CASSLGAGLNTEAFF. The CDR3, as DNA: TGCGCCAGCAGCTTGGGTGCAGGGCTGAACACTGAAGCTTTCTTT.

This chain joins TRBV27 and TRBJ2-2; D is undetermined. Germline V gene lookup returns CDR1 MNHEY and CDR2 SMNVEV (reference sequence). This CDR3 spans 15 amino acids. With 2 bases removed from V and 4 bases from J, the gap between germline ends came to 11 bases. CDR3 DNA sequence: TGTGCCAGCAGTTTAGTTTTTACGGTCACCGGGGAGCTGTTTTTT. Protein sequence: CASSLVFTVTGELFF.

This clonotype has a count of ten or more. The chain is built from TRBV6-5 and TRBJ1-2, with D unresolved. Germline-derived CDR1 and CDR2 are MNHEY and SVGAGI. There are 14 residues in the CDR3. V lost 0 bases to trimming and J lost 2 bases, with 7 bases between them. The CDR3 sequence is CASSYSKLNYGYTF. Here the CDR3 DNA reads TGTGCCAGCAGTTACTCTAAGCTGAACTATGGCTACACCTTC.

The CDR3 DNA sequence: TGTGCCAGCCAACTGGGGAGCAATCAGCCCCAGCATTTT. It codes for CASQLGSNQPQHF. V usage is TRBV2 and J usage is TRBJ1-5, with D unresolved. The CDR3 extends over 13 amino acids. Germline loops: CDR1 SNHLY, CDR2 FYNNEI. Trimming shortened V by 8 bases and J by 1 base, and 9 bases separated the two germline ends.

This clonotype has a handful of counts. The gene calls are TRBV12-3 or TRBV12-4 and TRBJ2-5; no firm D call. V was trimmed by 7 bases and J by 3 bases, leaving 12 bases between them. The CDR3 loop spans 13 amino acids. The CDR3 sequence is CASKLSGEETQYF. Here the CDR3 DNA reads TGTGCCAGCAAGTTGTCAGGAGAAGAGACCCAGTACTTC.

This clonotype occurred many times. CDR3 loop: CASSERLAGEEQYF. The CDR3 DNA sequence: TGCGCCAGCAGTGAGCGACTAGCGGGGGAAGAGCAGTACTTC. V is TRBV10-1 and J is TRBJ2-7, with 12 bases aligning to TRBD2. From germline, CDR1 is WNHNN and CDR2 SYGVQD (reference sequence). Trimming removed 2 bases from V and 7 bases from J; junction bases left unmatched: 3. The length of the CDR3 is 14 residues.

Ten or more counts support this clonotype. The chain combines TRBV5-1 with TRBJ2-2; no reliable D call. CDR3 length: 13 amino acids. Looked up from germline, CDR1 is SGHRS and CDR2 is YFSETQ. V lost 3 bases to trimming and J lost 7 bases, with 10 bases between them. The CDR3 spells CASSSVINGELFF. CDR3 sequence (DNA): TGCGCCAGCAGCTCCGTAATTAACGGGGAGCTGTTTTTT. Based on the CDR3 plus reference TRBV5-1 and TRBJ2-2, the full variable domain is KAGVTQTPRYLIKTRGQQVTLSCSPISGHRSVSWYQQTPGQGLQFLFEYFSETQRNKGNFPGRFSGRQFSNSRSEMNVSTLELGDSALYLCASSSVINGELFFGEGSRLTVL.

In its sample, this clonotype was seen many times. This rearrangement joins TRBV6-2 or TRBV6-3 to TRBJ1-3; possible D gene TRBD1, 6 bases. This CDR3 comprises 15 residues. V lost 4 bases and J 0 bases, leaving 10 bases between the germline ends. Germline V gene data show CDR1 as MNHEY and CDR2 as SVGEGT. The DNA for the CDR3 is TGTGCCAGCAGTTTTTCGGGACACTCTGGAAACACCATATATTTT. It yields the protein CASSFSGHSGNTIYF.